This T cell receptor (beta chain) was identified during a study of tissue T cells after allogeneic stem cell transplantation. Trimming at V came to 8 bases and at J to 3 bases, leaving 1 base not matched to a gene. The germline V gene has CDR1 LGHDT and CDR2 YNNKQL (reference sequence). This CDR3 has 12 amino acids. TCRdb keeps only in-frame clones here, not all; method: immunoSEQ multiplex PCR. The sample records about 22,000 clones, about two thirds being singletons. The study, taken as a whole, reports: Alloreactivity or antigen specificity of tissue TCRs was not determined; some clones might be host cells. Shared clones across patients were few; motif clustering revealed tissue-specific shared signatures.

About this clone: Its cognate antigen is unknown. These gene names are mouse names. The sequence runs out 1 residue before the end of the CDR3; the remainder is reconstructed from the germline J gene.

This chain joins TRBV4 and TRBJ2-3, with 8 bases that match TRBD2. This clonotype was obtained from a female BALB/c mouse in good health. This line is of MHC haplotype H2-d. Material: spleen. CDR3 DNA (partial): TGTGCCAGCGGGGGGGGCGCAGAAACGCTGTAT. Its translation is CASGGGAETLY. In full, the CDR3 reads CASGGGAETLYF.